This paragraph reports one T cell receptor (beta chain). This specimen belongs to a study of control samples from healthy donors and cancer patients. The protocol was immunoSEQ multiplex PCR, while the TCRdb copy is restricted to in-frame clones and leaves out a portion. The sample includes about 120,000 clones, about 90% of them seen just once. Sample: blood. The receptor comes from a man over 45 in good health.

CDR3 coding DNA: TGTGCCAGCAATCCGGGGGGCGATGAGCAGTTCTTC. Translating gives CASNPGGDEQFF. J is TRBJ2-1 and V is TRBV12-3 or TRBV12-4; TRBD2 is a possible D gene (7 bases). CDR3 length equals 12 residues. V lost 7 bases to trimming and J lost 8 bases, with 12 bases between them.